What follows describes a single T cell receptor beta chain. These data come from a study of CD8+CD57+ T cells in acquired aplastic anemia. About the research overall: Sorted CD4+ and CD8+ cell DNA averaged around 3 ug.

The CDR3 contains 12 residues. J gave up 5 bases and V 8 bases, and 0 bases lay outside the gene matches. The germline V gene has CDR1 LNHDA and CDR2 SQIVND (reference sequence). According to the study, genomic DNA was the template for TCR beta VDJ and CDR3 profiling. From the reads, TCRdb called clonotypes with MiXCR, one entry per CDR3 protein. Seen here are roughly 160,000 distinct CDR3 sequences, less than 60% observed once, and the top ten hold about 2.8%. Selection for sequencing was limited to patients who had shown CD8+CD57+ cell expansion by flow cytometry. Patients were untreated when blood was sampled.

Sequences were obtained from sorted CD4+, CD8+, or CD8+CD57+ T cells (not recorded which) from PBMCs. The receptor was derived from a human donor with aplastic anemia. V is TRBV19 and J is TRBJ1-5; 10 bases map to TRBD1. The CDR3 region is CASGTGDQPQHF. CDR3 sequence (DNA): TGTGCCAGTGGGACAGGGGATCAGCCCCAGCATTTT.